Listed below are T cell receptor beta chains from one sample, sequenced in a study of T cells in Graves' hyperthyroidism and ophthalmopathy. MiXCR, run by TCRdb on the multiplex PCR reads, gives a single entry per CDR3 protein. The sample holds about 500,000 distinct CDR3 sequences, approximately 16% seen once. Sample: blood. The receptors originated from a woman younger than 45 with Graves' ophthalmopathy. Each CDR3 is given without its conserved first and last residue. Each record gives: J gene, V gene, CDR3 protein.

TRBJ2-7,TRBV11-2,ASSFAGTGFEQY
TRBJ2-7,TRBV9,ASSEGGGGRYEQY
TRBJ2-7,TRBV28,ASAQWRGGLEQY
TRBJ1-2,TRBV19,ASSMRQEGYT
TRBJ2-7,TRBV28,ASTPNGQIYEQY
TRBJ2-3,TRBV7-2,ASSLDGSGTGGMNTQY
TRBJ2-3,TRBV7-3,ASSLGSFSDTQY
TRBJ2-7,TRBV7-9,ASSLASGALEEQY
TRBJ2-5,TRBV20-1,SAAGSGTGRFEETQY
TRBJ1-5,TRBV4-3,ASSQELRGSQPQH
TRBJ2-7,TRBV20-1,SAGQGYEQY
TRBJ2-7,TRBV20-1,SARKLAGSYEQY
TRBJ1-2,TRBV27,ASSLTGLNYGYT
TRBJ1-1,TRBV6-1,ASSPLGRGTGTEAF
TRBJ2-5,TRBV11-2,ASSSKLATYQETQY
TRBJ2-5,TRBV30,AWTGPGKSETQY
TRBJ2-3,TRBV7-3,ASSPGGGKYLTDTQY
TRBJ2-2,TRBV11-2,ASSPPGANTGELF
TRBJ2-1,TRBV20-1,SARMDRAYNEQF
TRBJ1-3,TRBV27,ASSSHGGPGNTIY
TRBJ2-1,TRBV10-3,AISELGLDMNEQF
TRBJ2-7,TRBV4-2,ASSQDLLDSPINEQY
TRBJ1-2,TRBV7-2,ASSLDSSGGTIYGYT
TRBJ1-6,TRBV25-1,ASTQGAFNSPLH
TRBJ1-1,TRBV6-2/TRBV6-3,ASTPADRITEAF
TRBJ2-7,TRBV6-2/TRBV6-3,ASSFRSGYEQY
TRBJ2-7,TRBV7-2,ASSLGAKGGFSSYEQY
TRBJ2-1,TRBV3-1,ASSQSGTATGF
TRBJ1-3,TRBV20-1,SATTSGDMAGNTIY
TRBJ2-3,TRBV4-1,ASSQDRVGRVTDTQY
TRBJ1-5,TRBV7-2,ASSLWGQGAGNQPQH
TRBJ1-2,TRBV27,ASSLAGQRGYT
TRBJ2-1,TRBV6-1,ASSAQGSSYNEQF
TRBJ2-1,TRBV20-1,SASTSGRSQEQF
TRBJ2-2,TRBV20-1,SASLAGYTGELF
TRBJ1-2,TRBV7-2,ASSGLGTLVYGYT
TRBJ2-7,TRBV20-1,SASGTGIYEQY
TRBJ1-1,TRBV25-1,ASSPIPGTKRDPEAF
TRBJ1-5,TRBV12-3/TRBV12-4,ASSFVGGHNQPQH
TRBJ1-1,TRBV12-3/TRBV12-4,ASSLASNTEAF
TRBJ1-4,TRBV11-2,ASSFNRGHEKLF
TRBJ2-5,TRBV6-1,ASIEGTGAWETQY
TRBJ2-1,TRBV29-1,SEVVYWRQF
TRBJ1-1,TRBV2,ASSEDRVTEAF
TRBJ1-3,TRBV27,ASSSTQPGNTIY